This TCR beta chain came from a study of T cell responses to AZD1222 COVID-19 vaccine. This clone was seen more than once but under ten times. Assay: immunoSEQ multiplex PCR; the TCRdb copy retains only in-frame clones and omits some. Of about 120,000 clones in the sample, around 87% were seen once. V was trimmed by 6 bases and J by 0 bases, leaving 15 bases between them. CDR3 length: 16 residues. Germline assignment: CDR1 ENHRY and CDR2 SYGVKD. Sequences were derived from peripheral blood, sampled on day 0 of AZD1222 vaccination. The gene calls are TRBV10-3 and TRBJ1-3; possible D gene TRBD1, 5 bases. The TCR originated in an adult in good health. CDR3 loop: CAIRPLDSRSGNTIYF. DNA of the CDR3: TGTGCCATCAGACCTTTAGACAGCCGCTCTGGAAACACCATATATTTT.